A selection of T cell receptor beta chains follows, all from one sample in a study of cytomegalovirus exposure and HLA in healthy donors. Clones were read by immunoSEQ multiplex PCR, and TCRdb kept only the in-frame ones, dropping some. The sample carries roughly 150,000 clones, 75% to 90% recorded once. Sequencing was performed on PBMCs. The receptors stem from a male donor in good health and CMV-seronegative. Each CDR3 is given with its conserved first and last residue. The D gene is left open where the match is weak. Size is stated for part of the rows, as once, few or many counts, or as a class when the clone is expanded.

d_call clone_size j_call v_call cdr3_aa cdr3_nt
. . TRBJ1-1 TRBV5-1 CASSLGPSSTEAFF TGCGCCAGCAGCTTGGGTCCCTCGAGCACTGAAGCTTTCTTT
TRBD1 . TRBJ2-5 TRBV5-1 CASSPTPPGQGKETQYF TGCGCCAGCAGTCCAACCCCTCCGGGACAGGGAAAAGAGACCCAGTACTTC
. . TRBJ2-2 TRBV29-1 CSVGGPGELFF TGCAGCGTTGGCGGGCCCGGGGAGCTGTTTTTT
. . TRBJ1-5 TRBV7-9 CASSFPTDNQPQHF TGTGCCAGCAGCTTTCCGACAGACAATCAGCCCCAGCATTTT
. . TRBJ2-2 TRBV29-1 CSVGTGPNTGELFF TGCAGCGTAGGCACAGGACCCAACACCGGGGAGCTGTTTTTT
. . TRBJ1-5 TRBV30 CAWSPRQVPAPQHF TGTGCCTGGAGTCCCCGACAGGTGCCCGCGCCCCAGCATTTT
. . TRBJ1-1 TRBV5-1 CASSTQGIAEAFF TGCGCCAGCAGCACCCAGGGTATAGCTGAAGCTTTCTTT
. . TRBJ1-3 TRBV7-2 CASSFYRTTGNTIYF TGTGCCAGCAGCTTTTACAGGACAACTGGAAACACCATATATTTT
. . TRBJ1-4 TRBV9 CASSVFPSRGATEEKLFF TGTGCCAGCAGCGTTTTTCCGAGTAGGGGCGCGACCGAAGAAAAACTGTTTTTT
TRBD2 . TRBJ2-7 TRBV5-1 CASSLAILSAGLLAGALEQYF TGCGCCAGCAGCTTGGCTATTTTATCGGCTGGACTCCTAGCGGGGGCCCTCGAGCAGTACTTC
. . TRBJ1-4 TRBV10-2 CASRQGGGNEKLFF TGCGCCAGCAGGCAGGGCGGGGGTAATGAAAAACTGTTTTTT
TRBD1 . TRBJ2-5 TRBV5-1 CASSSPTGNPWETQYF TGCGCCAGCAGCTCCCCGACAGGGAATCCCTGGGAGACCCAGTACTTC
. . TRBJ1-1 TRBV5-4 CASSRQKQSTEAFF TGTGCCAGCAGCCGTCAGAAACAGAGCACTGAAGCTTTCTTT
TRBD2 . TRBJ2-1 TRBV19 CASSIPSSGPSYNEQFF TGTGCCAGTAGTATACCTTCTAGCGGCCCCTCCTACAATGAGCAGTTCTTC
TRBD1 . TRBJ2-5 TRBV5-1 CASSVPLGTGQETQYF TGCGCCAGCAGCGTGCCCCTCGGGACAGGGCAAGAGACCCAGTACTTC
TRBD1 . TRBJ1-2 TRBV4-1 CASSQVKGALEGYTF TGCGCCAGCAGCCAAGTTAAGGGGGCGTTGGAGGGCTACACCTTC
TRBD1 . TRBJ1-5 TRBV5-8 CASSHRTGGDQPQHF TGTGCCAGCAGCCATAGGACAGGGGGGGATCAGCCCCAGCATTTT
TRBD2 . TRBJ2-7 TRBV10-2 CASSVRGGGKFDEQYF TGCGCCAGCAGTGTGCGTGGGGGGGGTAAATTCGACGAGCAGTACTTC
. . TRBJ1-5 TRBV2 CASSEVGPNQPQHF TGTGCCAGCAGTGAGGTCGGTCCTAATCAGCCCCAGCATTTT
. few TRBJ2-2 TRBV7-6 CATGRVFTGELFF TGTGCCACCGGCAGGGTTTTCACCGGGGAGCTGTTTTTT
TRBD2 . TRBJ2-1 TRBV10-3 CAISESLWLGTSGRLDYNEQFF TGTGCCATCAGTGAGTCGTTGTGGTTAGGGACTAGCGGACGTTTAGACTACAATGAGCAGTTCTTC
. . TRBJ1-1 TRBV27 CASSLNQGRTEAFF TGTGCCAGCAGTTTAAATCAGGGGCGGACTGAAGCTTTCTTT
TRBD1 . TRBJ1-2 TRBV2 CASSYRDRGNYGYTF TGTGCCAGCAGTTACCGGGACAGGGGGAACTATGGCTACACCTTC
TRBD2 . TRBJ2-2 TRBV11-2 CASSPGLRVWHTGELFF TGTGCCAGCAGCCCGGGACTAAGGGTTTGGCACACCGGGGAGCTGTTTTTT
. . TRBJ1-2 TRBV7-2 CASSLRGMSGYTF TGTGCCAGCAGCTTAAGAGGGATGAGTGGCTACACCTTC
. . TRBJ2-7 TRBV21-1 CASSKGTGSYEQYF TGTGCCAGCAGCAAAGGGACAGGGAGCTACGAGCAGTACTTC
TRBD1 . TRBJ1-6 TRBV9 CASSARRGQGRSPLHF TGTGCCAGCAGCGCCCGTAGGGGACAGGGTCGATCACCCCTCCACTTT